These 18 T cell receptor beta chains were sequenced from one sample in a study of blood T cells in healthy people across ages. With a J-beta primer mix and a sample-barcoded 5' primer, a second PCR ran roughly 6 to 11 cycles. In TCRdb, the 5' RACE reads were re-called with MiXCR into one record per CDR3 protein. Seen here are some 550,000 distinct CDR3 sequences, roughly 48% observed once, and the top ten hold approximately 23%. Sequenced input: blood. The receptors shown here come from a man at least 80 years old in good health.

V is TRBV20-1 and J is TRBJ2-5, with a tentative D call TRBD2 (6 bases). The CDR3 totals 15 residues. Trimming pared 4 bases from V and 11 bases from J, leaving 26 bases between. The germline gives CDR1 DFQATT, CDR2 SNEGSKA (reference sequence). CDR3: CSATSSERVDWEQYF. The CDR3 region has the DNA TGCAGTGCTACCTCCTCCGAGCGGGTCGACTGGGAGCAGTACTTC.

This rearrangement joins TRBV27 to TRBJ1-2; D uncertain. This CDR3 spans 12 amino acids. With 7 bases removed from V and 4 bases from J, the gap between germline ends came to 10 bases. In germline, CDR1 is MNHEY, CDR2 SMNVEV (reference sequence). This CDR3 is CASKSWGYGYTF. As DNA, the CDR3 is TGTGCCAGCAAGAGTTGGGGCTATGGCTACACCTTC.

This clonotype turned up a few times. V gene TRBV5-1 combines with J gene TRBJ2-1, with 14 bases lining up with TRBD2. The germline V gene has CDR1 SGHRS and CDR2 YFSETQ. Losses at the gene ends were 4 bases for V and 6 bases for J; bases not matched to a gene: 6. The length of the CDR3 is 16 residues. The CDR3 sequence: CASSLRLAGGGNEQFF. CDR3 sequence (DNA): TGCGCCAGCAGCCTACGACTAGCGGGGGGGGGCAATGAGCAGTTCTTC. Full variable domain (remainder filled in from reference TRBV5-1 and TRBJ2-1): KAGVTQTPRYLIKTRGQQVTLSCSPISGHRSVSWYQQTPGQGLQFLFEYFSETQRNKGNFPGRFSGRQFSNSRSEMNVSTLELGDSALYLCASSLRLAGGGNEQFFGPGTRLTVL.

Concerning this clonotype itself: It may be a read error: a sequence one base away is much more abundant. The genes are TRBV6-5 and TRBJ2-1, with TRBD1 matching 7 bases. The CDR3 contains 13 residues. The trim removed 8 bases at V and 10 bases at J, leaving 11 bases unmatched. The germline gives CDR1 MNHEY, CDR2 SVGAGI. In DNA, the CDR3 is TGTGCCAGCCGAACAGGGGCCTCCTACGAGCAGTTCTTC. The encoded protein is CASRTGASYEQFF.

The DNA of the CDR3 is TGTGCCAGCAGCCCTGGACAGGGTAATGACAATGAGCAGTTCTTC. Translating gives CASSPGQGNDNEQFF. V and J are TRBV9 and TRBJ2-1; 8 nucleotides line up with TRBD1. From germline, CDR1 is SGDLS and CDR2 YYNGEE. V lost 4 bases and J lost 5; bases outside the gene matches: 8. CDR3 length: 15 residues. Complete variable domain (other parts from reference TRBV9 and TRBJ2-1): DSGVTQTPKHLITATGQRVTLRCSPRSGDLSVYWYQQSLDQGLQFLIQYYNGEERAKGNILERFSAQQFPDLHSELNLSSLELGDSALYFCASSPGQGNDNEQFFGPGTRLTVL.

CDR3 bases: TGTGCCAGCAGCGTAGGGGCTTTTGGCAATGAGCAGTTCTTC. This sequence encodes CASSVGAFGNEQFF. The rearrangement uses TRBV9 and TRBJ2-1; D gene uncertain. The CDR3 is made up of 14 amino acids. Germline assignment: CDR1 SGDLS and CDR2 YYNGEE. Trimming shortened V by 0 bases and J by 6 bases, and 10 bases separated the two germline ends.

This chain connects TRBV12-3 or TRBV12-4 to TRBJ1-1; D uncertain. This CDR3 region has 13 residues. The V gene lost 6 bases and the J gene lost 7 bases, with 15 bases spanning the gap. The DNA for the CDR3 is TGTGCCAGCAGAACGACGATTGACTGTGAAGCTTTCTTT. Its translation: CASRTTIDCEAFF.

The rearrangement links TRBV10-3 to TRBJ2-1; D not resolved. The ends were cut back, 4 bases at V and 5 bases at J, with 9 bases in the middle. The CDR3 extends over 13 amino acids. The V gene's germline CDR1 is ENHRY and CDR2 SYGVKD. CDR3 in DNA: TGTGCCATCAGTGGACAAGGTGACAATGAGCAGTTCTTC. This gives the protein CAISGQGDNEQFF.

V is TRBV5-1 and J is TRBJ2-2; D may be TRBD2 (5 bases). The CDR3 runs to 16 residues. The germline gives CDR1 SGHRS, CDR2 YFSETQ. Trimming stripped 2 bases from V and 0 bases from J, with 11 bases between. CDR3 sequence reads: CASSLSGDPNTGELFF. CDR3 nucleotide sequence: TGCGCCAGCAGCTTATCCGGGGATCCGAACACCGGGGAGCTGTTTTTT.

The gene calls are TRBV18 and TRBJ1-6; D is ambiguous. Trimming cost V 4 bases and J 0 bases, with 7 bases left between them. The CDR3 runs 15 residues. In germline, CDR1 is KGHSH, CDR2 LQKENI. Written as DNA, the CDR3 is TGTGCCAGCTCACGCGCGGGCTCCTATAATTCACCCCTCCACTTT. This encodes CASSRAGSYNSPLHF.

The chain is built from TRBV5-1 and TRBJ2-1; 11 positions agree with TRBD2. Germline V gives CDR1 SGHRS, CDR2 YFSETQ. The CDR3 runs to 16 residues. The V and J ends lost 4 bases and 1 base, in that order; junction bases with no gene match: 4. The CDR3 protein is CASSPRTSGSYNEQFF. The CDR3 coding sequence is TGCGCCAGCAGCCCGCGGACTAGCGGGTCCTACAATGAGCAGTTCTTC.

The table lists this clonotype with a count of one. The DNA for the CDR3 is TGCACCGCCGCAGGGGGATACGGTTCCGATGAGCAGTACTTC. This translates into CTAAGGYGSDEQYF. V usage is TRBV29-1 and J usage is TRBJ2-5, with 7 bases fitting TRBD1. CDR3 size: 14 residues. Looked up from germline, CDR1 is SQVTM and CDR2 is ANQGSEA.

This clonotype was found a few times. This chain joins TRBV7-2 and TRBJ2-5; 12 positions match TRBD2. With V trimmed by 4 bases and J by 11 bases, 14 bases remained unmatched. Germline CDR1 reads SGHTA; CDR2 reads FQGNSA. The CDR3 sequence is 16 residues long. The CDR3 coding sequence is TGTGCCAGCAGCTCCTCTCCTAGCGGGGGGGGCTATGAGCAGTACTTC. Its translation is CASSSSPSGGGYEQYF.

Points on this clonotype: This sequence may be a read error, since a much larger clone differs from it by one base. V gene TRBV6-6 combines with J gene TRBJ2-1; 7 bases agree with TRBD2. In germline, CDR1 is MNHNY, CDR2 SVGAGI (reference sequence). The CDR3 sequence is 17 residues long. CDR3: CVSSSPPGREISNEQFF. The CDR3 DNA sequence: TGTGTCAGCAGTTCTCCTCCGGGGCGGGAGATAAGCAATGAGCAGTTCTTC.

This clonotype was observed many times. This could be a read error, since a much larger clone is one nucleotide away. The chain uses TRBV6-5 and TRBJ2-1, with TRBD2 matching 7 bases. Per the germline V gene, CDR1 is MNHEY and CDR2 is SVGAGI. J gave up 0 bases and V 6 bases, and 8 bases lay outside the gene matches. There are 16 residues in the CDR3. Here the CDR3 DNA reads TGTGCCAGCAGACGCTCTAGCGGCTCCTCCTACAATGAGCAGTTCTTC. Its protein product is CASRRSSGSSYNEQFF.

The chain joins TRBV5-1 to TRBJ1-1, with 7 bases lining up with TRBD1. CDR3 length: 14 amino acids. After removal of 3 bases from V and 6 bases from J, the junction contained 8 bases not matched to a gene. Germline CDR1 is SGHRS and CDR2 is YFSETQ. The DNA for the CDR3 is TGCGCCAGCAGCTACAAGCAGGGGGTCGCTGAAGCTTTCTTT. Translated, it gives CASSYKQGVAEAFF.

This sequence joins TRBV13 and TRBJ2-1, with D uncertain. The V gene's germline CDR1 is PRHDT and CDR2 FYEKMQ (reference sequence). CDR3 length equals 13 residues. The germline V and J ends were trimmed by 2 bases and 9 bases, with 11 bases remaining between them. The DNA for the CDR3 is TGTGCCAGCAGCTTACCCTCGCTGGGTGAGCAGTTCTTC. This translates into CASSLPSLGEQFF.

The gene calls are TRBV5-1 and TRBJ1-2; a weak D match, TRBD1 (5 bases). The CDR3 totals 16 residues. The V and J ends lost 0 bases and 6 bases respectively, with 18 bases between them. Looked up from germline, CDR1 is SGHRS and CDR2 is YFSETQ. CDR3 nucleotides: TGCGCCAGCAGCTTGGATGGGACCTCGGTAGGTAATGGCTACACCTTC. It translates to CASSLDGTSVGNGYTF.